The rows below give T cell receptor beta chains drawn from one sample of a study of cytomegalovirus exposure and HLA in healthy donors. The data were produced by immunoSEQ multiplex PCR, yet TCRdb's version contains in-frame clones alone and is incomplete. The sample consists of about 100,000 clones, over 75% of them appearing once. The specimen sequenced was PBMCs. These receptors came from a male donor in good health and CMV-seronegative. Both conserved end residues are part of each CDR3. Fields, in order: J gene, V gene, D gene, CDR3 protein, CDR3 DNA. A D gene is named only where the DNA matches it firmly.

>TRBJ2-7|TRBV5-1|NA
CASAREYEQYF
TGCGCCAGCGCTAGGGAGTACGAGCAGTACTTC
>TRBJ2-3|TRBV7-9|TRBD2
CASSLGLAASTDTQYF
TGTGCCAGCAGCTTAGGACTAGCGGCTAGCACAGATACGCAGTATTTT
>TRBJ2-3|TRBV27|TRBD2
CASSPGTRPSTDTQYF
TGTGCCAGCAGTCCGGGGACTAGACCTAGCACAGATACGCAGTATTTT
>TRBJ1-5|TRBV18|NA
CASSPQGQNQPQHF
TGTGCCAGCTCACCACAAGGACAGAATCAGCCCCAGCATTTT
>TRBJ2-7|TRBV5-4|TRBD2
CASSLPEASGSQYF
TGTGCCAGCAGCCTCCCCGAGGCTAGCGGGAGTCAGTACTTC
>TRBJ2-1|TRBV9|NA
CASSVDFRDMNEQFF
TGTGCCAGCAGCGTAGATTTCAGGGATATGAATGAGCAGTTCTTC
>TRBJ2-7|TRBV25-1|TRBD1
CASRDRGFFSSYEQYF
TGTGCCAGCAGGGACAGGGGGTTCTTTAGCTCCTACGAGCAGTACTTC
>TRBJ1-2|TRBV25-1|TRBD1
CASSEEGQLYGYTF
TGTGCCAGCAGTGAAGAGGGACAGCTCTATGGCTACACCTTC
>TRBJ2-5|TRBV28|NA
CASSLGSRAQETQYF
TGTGCCAGCAGTTTGGGGAGTAGGGCCCAAGAGACCCAGTACTTC
>TRBJ2-7|TRBV5-1|NA
CASSPTEPSYEQYF
TGCGCCAGCAGCCCAACAGAACCCTCCTACGAGCAGTACTTC
>TRBJ2-6|TRBV13|NA
CASSLVTGSYGANVLTF
TGTGCCAGCAGCTTAGTTACAGGGAGCTACGGGGCCAACGTCCTGACTTTC
>TRBJ2-7|TRBV14|NA
CASSQGQGIYEQYF
TGTGCCAGCAGCCAAGGTCAGGGGATCTACGAGCAGTACTTC
>TRBJ2-3|TRBV25-1|TRBD2
CASSGAGGPSTDTQYF
TGTGCCAGCAGTGGAGCGGGAGGTCCTAGCACAGATACGCAGTATTTT
>TRBJ2-1|TRBV7-8|TRBD2
CASTTSRTSGRAGDNEQFF
TGTGCCAGCACCACCTCTCGGACTAGCGGGAGGGCCGGGGACAATGAGCAGTTCTTC
>TRBJ2-7|TRBV6-1|NA
CATHRDWPHEQYF
TGTGCCACCCACCGGGACTGGCCCCACGAGCAGTACTTC
>TRBJ2-5|TRBV5-1|NA
CASRGTDQETQYF
TGCGCCAGCAGAGGAACAGATCAAGAGACCCAGTACTTC
>TRBJ2-7|TRBV11-2|TRBD2
CASSSRTSGREGPSYEQYF
TGTGCCAGCAGCTCAAGGACTAGCGGGAGGGAGGGACCGTCCTACGAGCAGTACTTC
>TRBJ1-4|TRBV19|NA
CASSTQVSNEKLFF
TGTGCCAGTAGTACACAGGTATCTAATGAAAAACTGTTTTTT
>TRBJ2-5|TRBV6-1|TRBD1
CASAGTGDWETQYF
TGTGCCAGCGCTGGGACAGGGGACTGGGAGACCCAGTACTTC
>TRBJ1-5|TRBV6-5|NA
CASSYSQNSNQPQHF
TGTGCCAGCAGTTACTCACAGAATAGCAATCAGCCCCAGCATTTT
>TRBJ1-3|TRBV6-1|NA
CASSEARQGTNTIYF
TGTGCCAGCAGTGAAGCAAGGCAGGGGACAAACACCATATATTTT